The 16 T cell receptor beta chains in this list originate from one sample, sequenced in a study of shared clonotypes between healthy human individuals. The assay was immunoSEQ multiplex PCR, and TCRdb's table has in-frame clones only and misses some. This table has almost 750,000 clones, over 55% appearing once. The sequencing input was memory CD4+ T cells sorted from blood. Noted subset: CD45RA-negative fraction. The origin of the receptors is a woman in her 30s in good health.

The chain carries TRBV18 and TRBJ2-5; 7 bases line up with TRBD1. Germline-derived CDR1 and CDR2 are KGHSH and LQKENI. The ends lost 4 bases at V and 3 bases at J; junction bases unmatched: 5. This CDR3 region has 14 residues. The CDR3 bases are TGTGCCAGCTCACGGAGGCAGGGGGAAGAGACCCAGTACTTC. It specifies CASSRRQGEETQYF.

Points on this clone: A much larger clone differs from this one at a single base, so this may be a read error. The sample has other DNA sequences that encode this CDR3 too. The chain has TRBV5-1 and TRBJ2-3; 10 bases fit TRBD2. The germline V gene encodes CDR1 SGHRS and CDR2 YFSETQ. V lost 4 bases and J lost 1; bases outside the gene matches: 3. The CDR3 loop spans 15 amino acids. The CDR3 DNA is TGCGCCAGCAGCACCGGGACTAGCGGCACAGATACGCAGTATTTT. Its protein is CASSTGTSGTDTQYF.

This chain uses TRBV5-4 with TRBJ1-1; possibly TRBD1 for D (6 bases). Germline-derived CDR1 and CDR2 are SGHNT and YYREEE (reference sequence). Trimming removed 2 bases from V and 0 bases from J, with 8 bases in between. The CDR3 is 14 residues long. The DNA of the CDR3 is TGTGCCAGCAGCTTTGGACAGATGAACACTGAAGCTTTCTTT. Translated, it gives CASSFGQMNTEAFF.

A word on this clone: At the DNA level, this CDR3 is encoded by other sequences in the same sample as well. V gene TRBV5-1 combines with J gene TRBJ1-1, with 11 bases matching TRBD1. With V trimmed by 2 bases and J by 5 bases, 2 bases remained unmatched. CDR3 length: 14 residues. CDR1 SGHRS and CDR2 YFSETQ come from the germline V gene. The CDR3 is CASSFGTGGTEAFF. In nucleotides, the CDR3 is TGCGCCAGCAGCTTCGGGACAGGGGGGACTGAAGCTTTCTTT. Variable domain in full (rest from reference TRBV5-1 and TRBJ1-1): KAGVTQTPRYLIKTRGQQVTLSCSPISGHRSVSWYQQTPGQGLQFLFEYFSETQRNKGNFPGRFSGRQFSNSRSEMNVSTLELGDSALYLCASSFGTGGTEAFFGQGTRLTVV.

The chain couples TRBV10-3 to TRBJ2-2, with 8 positions matching TRBD2. V trimming: 8 bases; J trimming: 5 bases; junction bases outside the gene matches: 1. The CDR3 sequence is 12 residues long. The germline V gene has CDR1 ENHRY and CDR2 SYGVKD. The CDR3: CAIGGRTGELFF. The CDR3 nucleotides read TGTGCCATCGGCGGGAGGACCGGGGAGCTGTTTTTT.

The rearrangement links TRBV7-9 to TRBJ1-2; possibly TRBD1 for D (5 bases). This CDR3 is built from 14 residues. Trimming cost V 2 bases and J 2 bases, with 9 bases left between them. Germline values: CDR1 SEHNR, CDR2 FQNEAQ (reference sequence). CDR3: CASSLSEGNYGYTF. The CDR3 nucleotides read TGTGCCAGCAGCTTATCAGAGGGGAACTATGGCTACACCTTC.

V and J are TRBV7-2 and TRBJ2-1, with TRBD2 matching over 13 bases. In germline, CDR1 is SGHTA, CDR2 FQGNSA. CDR3 length: 17 amino acids. With V trimmed by 2 bases and J by 10 bases, 11 bases remained unmatched. CDR3 loop: CASSLMRTSGRAREQFF. CDR3 nucleotide sequence: TGTGCCAGCAGCTTAATGCGCACTAGCGGGAGGGCCAGGGAGCAGTTCTTC.

V is TRBV19 and J is TRBJ1-2; D gene uncertain. The V end lost 1 base, the J end lost 6 bases, and 15 bases lay between the germline ends. The length of the CDR3 is 15 residues. Germline CDR1 is LNHDA and CDR2 is SQIVND (reference sequence). Here the CDR3 DNA reads TGTGCCAGTAGTATAGGTGGCTTCCGTCGGGATGGCTACACCTTC. It is translated as CASSIGGFRRDGYTF.

This chain joins TRBV4-2 and TRBJ2-4; 11 bases align to TRBD2. Germline V gives CDR1 LGHNA, CDR2 YNFKEQ. The V gene end was trimmed by 8 bases and the J gene end by 0 bases; junction bases not matched to a gene: 3. The CDR3 contains 15 residues. This CDR3 reads CASRTSGRAKNIQYF. CDR3 DNA sequence: TGTGCCAGCCGGACTAGCGGGCGAGCCAAAAACATTCAGTACTTC.

About this clone: Other DNA variants within this sample encode the same CDR3. The chain combines TRBV6-6 with TRBJ1-5; possible D gene TRBD1, 5 bases. This CDR3 region has 13 residues. Trimming stripped 8 bases from V and 2 bases from J, with 10 bases between. Germline V CDR1 and CDR2: MNHNY, SVGAGI (reference sequence). The CDR3 protein is CASRQGGNQPQHF. Written as DNA, the CDR3 is TGTGCCAGCCGCCAGGGTGGCAATCAGCCCCAGCATTTT.

This chain connects TRBV7-2 to TRBJ2-7; 10 positions match TRBD1. Germline V gene data show CDR1 as SGHTA and CDR2 as FQGNSA. The V gene end was trimmed by 1 base and the J gene end by 3 bases; junction bases not matched to a gene: 6. This CDR3 is built from 16 residues. CDR3 region: CASSLDLGTGDYEQYF. The CDR3 DNA reads TGTGCCAGCAGCTTAGATCTCGGGACAGGGGACTACGAGCAGTACTTC.

The V call is TRBV28, the J call TRBJ2-7; 15 nucleotides match TRBD2. Germline CDR1 reads MDHEN; CDR2 reads SYDVKM. The CDR3 is made up of 12 amino acids. The trim removed 10 bases at V and 12 bases at J, leaving 7 bases unmatched. CDR3 in amino acids: CATQGLAGGGYF. The CDR3 DNA follows: TGTGCCACCCAAGGACTAGCGGGAGGGGGGTACTTC.

This clone was counted once. This chain connects TRBV5-1 to TRBJ1-1; no clear D gene. The CDR3 consists of 14 residues. Germline-derived CDR1 and CDR2 are SGHRS and YFSETQ. The ends were cut back, 2 bases at V and 7 bases at J, with 15 bases in the middle. CDR3 in DNA: TGCGCCAGCAGCTTTAATCCCCCGGACGGTGAAGCTTTCTTT. As protein: CASSFNPPDGEAFF.

The CDR3 DNA reads TGTGCCAGCAGCGTAGGGGAAAACTACGAGCAGTACTTC. This gives the protein CASSVGENYEQYF. The V gene is TRBV9, the J gene TRBJ2-7, with no clear D. The V and J ends lost 0 bases and 3 bases respectively, with 7 bases between them. Germline assignment: CDR1 SGDLS and CDR2 YYNGEE. The CDR3 sequence is 13 residues long. The full variable domain, rest sourced from reference TRBV9 and TRBJ2-7, is DSGVTQTPKHLITATGQRVTLRCSPRSGDLSVYWYQQSLDQGLQFLIQYYNGEERAKGNILERFSAQQFPDLHSELNLSSLELGDSALYFCASSVGENYEQYFGPGTRLTVT.

This chain joins TRBV7-3 and TRBJ2-6; weak D call: TRBD1 (5 bases). The germline CDR1 and CDR2 sequences are SGHTA and FQGTGA. This CDR3 has 16 amino acids. Trimming took 1 base from V and 2 from J, leaving 9 bases between them. The CDR3 reads CASSLNGAPGANVLTF. The DNA of the CDR3 is TGTGCCAGCAGCTTAAATGGGGCGCCTGGGGCCAACGTCCTGACTTTC.

The chain employs TRBV4-1 and TRBJ2-5; 8 nucleotides match TRBD1. Gene TRBJ2-7 matches the end of the DNA better, so the J call may be wrong. This CDR3 is built from 15 residues. Germline V gene lookup returns CDR1 MGHRA and CDR2 YSYEKL. CDR3 amino acids: CASSRDRSISYEQYF. The CDR3, as DNA: TGCGCCAGCAGCAGGGACAGGTCCATCTCCTACGAGCAGTACTTC.